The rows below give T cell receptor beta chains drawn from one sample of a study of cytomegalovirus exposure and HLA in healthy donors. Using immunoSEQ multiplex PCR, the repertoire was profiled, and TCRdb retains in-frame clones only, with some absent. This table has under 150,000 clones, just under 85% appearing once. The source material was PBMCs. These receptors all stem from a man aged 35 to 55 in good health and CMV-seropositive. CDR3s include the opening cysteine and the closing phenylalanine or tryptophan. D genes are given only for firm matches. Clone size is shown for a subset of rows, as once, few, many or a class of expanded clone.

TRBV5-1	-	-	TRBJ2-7	CASSLTQSYEQYF	TGCGCCAGCAGCTTGACCCAGTCCTACGAGCAGTACTTC
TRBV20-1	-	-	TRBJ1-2	CSARRTGGYTF	TGCAGTGCTAGGAGGACGGGGGGCTACACCTTC
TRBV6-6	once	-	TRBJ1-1	CASSLPGNTEAFF	TGTGCCAGCAGTCTCCCAGGGAACACTGAAGCTTTCTTT
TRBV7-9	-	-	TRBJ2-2	CASNSDRNTGELFF	TGTGCCAGCAATTCCGACAGGAACACCGGGGAGCTGTTTTTT
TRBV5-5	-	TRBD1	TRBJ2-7	CASSLGQGRSYEQYF	TGTGCCAGCAGCTTGGGACAGGGGCGCTCCTACGAGCAGTACTTC
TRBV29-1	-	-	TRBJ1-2	CSVEERRGYTF	TGCAGCGTTGAAGAACGGCGGGGCTACACCTTC
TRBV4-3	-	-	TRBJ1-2	CASSQDLAGYSYTF	TGCGCCAGCAGCCAAGATCTTGCGGGATATAGCTACACCTTC
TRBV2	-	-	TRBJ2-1	CASSVRESSYNEQFF	TGTGCCAGCAGTGTCAGGGAAAGCTCCTACAATGAGCAGTTCTTC
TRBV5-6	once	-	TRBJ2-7	CASSVGLFSYEQYF	TGTGCCAGCAGCGTTGGACTATTCTCCTACGAGCAGTACTTC
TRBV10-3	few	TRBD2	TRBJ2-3	CAISEFSGGAKDTQYF	TGTGCCATCAGTGAGTTTAGCGGGGGGGCGAAAGATACGCAGTATTTT
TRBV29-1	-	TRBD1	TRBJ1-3	CSVRWTGGNTIYF	TGCAGCGTGCGTTGGACAGGCGGAAACACCATATATTTT
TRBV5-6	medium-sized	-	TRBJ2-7	CASSPTGLAYEQYF	TGTGCCAGCAGCCCTACGGGACTTGCCTACGAGCAGTACTTC
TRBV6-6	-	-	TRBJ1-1	CATLWGDEAFF	TGTGCCACCCTGTGGGGGGATGAAGCTTTCTTT
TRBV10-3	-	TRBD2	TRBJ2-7	CATGGTWEGEQYF	TGTGCCACCGGCGGGACCTGGGAGGGCGAGCAGTACTTC
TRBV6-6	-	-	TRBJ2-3	CASSSGQAGTQYF	TGTGCCAGCAGCTCCGGACAAGCGGGTACGCAGTATTTT
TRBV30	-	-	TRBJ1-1	CAWSVLLLNTEAFF	TGTGCCTGGAGTGTACTCCTATTGAACACTGAAGCTTTCTTT
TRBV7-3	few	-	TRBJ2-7	CASSPAGASYEQYF	TGTGCCAGCAGCCCTGCGGGGGCCTCCTACGAGCAGTACTTC
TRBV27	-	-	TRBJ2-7	CASRGLGRYEQYF	TGTGCCAGCAGGGGACTTGGACGGTACGAGCAGTACTTC
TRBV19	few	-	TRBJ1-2	CASSIWPNYGYTF	TGTGCCAGTAGTATTTGGCCTAACTATGGCTACACCTTC
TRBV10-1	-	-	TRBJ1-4	CASSASGRGKGTNEKLFF	TGCGCCAGCAGTGCTTCAGGCAGGGGAAAAGGAACTAATGAAAAACTGTTTTTT
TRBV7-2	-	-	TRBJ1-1	CASSFWGGTEAFF	TGTGCCAGCAGCTTTTGGGGAGGGACTGAAGCTTTCTTT
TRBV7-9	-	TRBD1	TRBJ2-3	CASTFPGQGQDTQYF	TGTGCCAGCACCTTTCCGGGACAGGGTCAAGATACGCAGTATTTT
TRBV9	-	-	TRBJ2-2	CASSPPRGPAGELFF	TGTGCCAGCAGCCCGCCGCGGGGCCCGGCCGGGGAGCTGTTTTTT
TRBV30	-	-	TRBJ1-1	CAWSLNTEAFF	TGTGCCTGGAGCTTGAACACTGAAGCTTTCTTT
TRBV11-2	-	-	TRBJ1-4	CASSSKDRQKLFF	TGTGCCAGCAGCTCTAAAGACAGACAAAAACTGTTTTTT
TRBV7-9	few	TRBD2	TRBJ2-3	CASSLLAGGTDTQYF	TGTGCCAGCAGCTTACTAGCGGGGGGCACAGATACGCAGTATTTT
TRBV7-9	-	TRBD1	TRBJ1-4	CSSSLARDSYNEKLFF	TGTTCCAGCAGCTTAGCCCGGGACAGTTATAATGAAAAACTGTTTTTT
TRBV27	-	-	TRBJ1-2	CASSLQGYGYTF	TGTGCCAGCAGTTTACAGGGCTATGGCTACACCTTC
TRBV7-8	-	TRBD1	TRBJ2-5	CASSTGQVDGTQYF	TGTGCCAGCAGCACCGGACAGGTGGATGGGACCCAGTACTTC
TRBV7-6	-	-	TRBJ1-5	CASSLDGGINQPQHF	TGTGCCAGCAGCTTAGACGGGGGTATTAATCAGCCCCAGCATTTT
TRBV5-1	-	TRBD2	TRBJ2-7	CASSLGEREFGYEQYF	TGCGCCAGCAGCTTGGGAGAGCGGGAGTTCGGCTACGAGCAGTACTTC
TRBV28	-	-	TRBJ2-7	CASTASYEQYF	TGTGCCAGCACCGCCAGCTACGAGCAGTACTTC